The entry that follows covers one T cell receptor beta chain sequence. V lost 5 bases and J 2 bases, leaving 16 bases between the germline ends. The germline CDR1 and CDR2 sequences are LNHNV and YYDKDF (reference sequence). This CDR3 contains 16 residues. The sample comes from a study of blood T cell repertoires in COVID-19. Study-level background: Material from acute and convalescent COVID-19 was sourced from the United States, Italy and Spain. PBMCs, B-cell-depleted T cells, or T cells provided the cDNA or gDNA that made up the material.

Authors' analysis steps: Counts of nucleated cells, estimated from reference gene primer amplification, were obtained. The protocol was immunoSEQ multiplex PCR, while the TCRdb copy is restricted to in-frame clones and leaves out a portion. V, J and clone size are taken as reported in that table, and D and trimming were inferred from the DNA itself. The table includes about 110,000 clones, more than 75% detected once. Sequenced material: peripheral blood. This receptor was identified in a human donor in a cohort sampled during active COVID-19. The chain joins TRBV15 to TRBJ2-1; TRBD2 might be the D (5 bases). The CDR3 protein is CATSPQLSGTYNEQFF. In DNA, the CDR3 is TGTGCCACCAGCCCGCAATTATCCGGGACCTACAATGAGCAGTTCTTC. The variable domain in full, with the rest retrieved from reference TRBV15 and TRBJ2-1, is DAMVIQNPRYQVTQFGKPVTLSCSQTLNHNVMYWYQQKSSQAPKLLFHYYDKDFNNEADTPDNFQSRRPNTSFCFLDIRSPGLGDTAMYLCATSPQLSGTYNEQFFGPGTRLTVL.